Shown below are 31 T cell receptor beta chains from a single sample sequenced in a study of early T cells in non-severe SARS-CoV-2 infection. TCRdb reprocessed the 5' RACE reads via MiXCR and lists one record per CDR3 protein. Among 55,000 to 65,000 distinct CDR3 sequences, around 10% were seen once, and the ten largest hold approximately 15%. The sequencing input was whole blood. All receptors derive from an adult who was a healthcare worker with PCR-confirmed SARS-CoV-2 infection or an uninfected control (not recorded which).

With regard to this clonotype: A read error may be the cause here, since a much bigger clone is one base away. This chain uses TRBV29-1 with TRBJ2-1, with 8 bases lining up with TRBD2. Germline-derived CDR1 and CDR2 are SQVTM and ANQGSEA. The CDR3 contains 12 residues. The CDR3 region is CGAGLGYNEQFF. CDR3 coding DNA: TGCGGCGCGGGACTAGGGTACAATGAGCAGTTCTTC.

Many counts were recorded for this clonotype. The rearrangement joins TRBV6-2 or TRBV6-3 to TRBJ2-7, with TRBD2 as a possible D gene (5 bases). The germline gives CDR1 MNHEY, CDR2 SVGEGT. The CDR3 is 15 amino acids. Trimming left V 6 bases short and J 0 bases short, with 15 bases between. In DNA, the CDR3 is TGTGCCAGCAGGCCAATGGGAGCCTACTCCTACGAGCAGTACTTC. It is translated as CASRPMGAYSYEQYF.

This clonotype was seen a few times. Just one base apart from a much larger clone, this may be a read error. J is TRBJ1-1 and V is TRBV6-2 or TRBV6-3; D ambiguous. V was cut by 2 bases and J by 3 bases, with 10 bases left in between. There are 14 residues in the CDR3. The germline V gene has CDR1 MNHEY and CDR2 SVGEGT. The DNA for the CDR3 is TGTGCCAGCAGTTACAGGTCCGGGGACACTGAAGCTTTCTTT. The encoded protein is CASSYRSGDTEAFF.

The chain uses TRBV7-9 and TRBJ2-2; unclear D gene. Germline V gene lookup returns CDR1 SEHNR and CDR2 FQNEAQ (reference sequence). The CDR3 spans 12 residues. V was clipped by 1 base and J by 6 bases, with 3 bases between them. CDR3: CASSLVSGELFF. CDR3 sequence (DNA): TGTGCCAGCAGCTTAGTATCCGGGGAGCTGTTTTTT. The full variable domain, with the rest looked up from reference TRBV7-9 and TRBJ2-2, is DTGVSQNPRHKITKRGQNVTFRCDPISEHNRLYWYRQTLGQGPEFLTYFQNEAQLEKSRLLSDRFSAERPKGSFSTLEIQRTEQGDSAMYLCASSLVSGELFFGEGSRLTVL.

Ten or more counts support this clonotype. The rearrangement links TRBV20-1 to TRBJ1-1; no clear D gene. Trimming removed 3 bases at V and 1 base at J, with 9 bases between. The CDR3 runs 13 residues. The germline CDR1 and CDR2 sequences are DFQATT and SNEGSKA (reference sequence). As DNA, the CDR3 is TGCAGTGCTAGGTCGGACTGGAACACTGAAGCTTTCTTT. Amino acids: CSARSDWNTEAFF.

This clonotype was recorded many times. The CDR3 DNA follows: TGTGCCAGCAGTTTAGCCGGGACAGGGCCAAACGAGCAGTACTTC. This gives the protein CASSLAGTGPNEQYF. The chain employs TRBV27 and TRBJ2-7; 9 bases match TRBD1. Per the germline V gene, CDR1 is MNHEY and CDR2 is SMNVEV (reference sequence). The trim removed 2 bases at V and 5 bases at J, leaving 7 bases unmatched. The CDR3 extends over 15 amino acids.

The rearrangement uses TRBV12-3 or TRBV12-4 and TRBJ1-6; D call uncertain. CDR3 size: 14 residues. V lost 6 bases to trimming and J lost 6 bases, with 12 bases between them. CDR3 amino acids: CASSQTSSNSPLHF. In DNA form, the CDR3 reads TGTGCCAGCAGCCAGACGAGCTCTAATTCACCCCTCCACTTT.

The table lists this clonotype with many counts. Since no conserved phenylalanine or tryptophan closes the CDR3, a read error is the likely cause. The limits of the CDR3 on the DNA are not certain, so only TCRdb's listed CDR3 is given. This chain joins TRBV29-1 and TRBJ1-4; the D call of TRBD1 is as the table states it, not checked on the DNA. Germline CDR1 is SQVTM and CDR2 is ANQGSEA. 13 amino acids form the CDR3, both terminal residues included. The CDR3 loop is CSVEDELMGGAWY.

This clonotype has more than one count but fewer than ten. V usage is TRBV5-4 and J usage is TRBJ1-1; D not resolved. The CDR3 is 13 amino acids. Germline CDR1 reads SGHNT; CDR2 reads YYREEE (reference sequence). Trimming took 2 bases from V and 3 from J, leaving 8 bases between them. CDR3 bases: TGTGCCAGCAGCTTCCCCGATTACACTGAAGCTTTCTTT. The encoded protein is CASSFPDYTEAFF.

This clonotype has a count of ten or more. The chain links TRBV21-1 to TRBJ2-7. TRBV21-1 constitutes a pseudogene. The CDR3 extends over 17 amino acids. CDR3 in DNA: TGTGCCAGCAGCCAAGGGGTCAGAGAACCCAACTCCTACGAGCAGTACTTC. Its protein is CASSQGVREPNSYEQYF.

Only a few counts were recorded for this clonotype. CDR3 protein: CASSEGGINTDTQYF. Here the CDR3 DNA reads TGTGCCAGCAGTGAAGGGGGGATAAACACAGATACGCAGTATTTT. This sequence joins TRBV2 and TRBJ2-3, with D possibly called TRBD1 or TRBD2 (5 bases each). The CDR3 has 15 residues. The V and J ends lost 1 base and 2 bases respectively, with 10 bases between them. CDR1 and CDR2 (germline): SNHLY, FYNNEI.

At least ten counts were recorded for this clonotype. CDR3 amino acids: CASSPSHRDLGNTIYF. DNA of the CDR3: TGTGCCAGCAGCCCGAGCCACAGGGATCTCGGAAACACCATATATTTT. V is TRBV7-2 and J is TRBJ1-3; weak D call: TRBD1 (6 bases). The CDR3 is made up of 16 amino acids. V was trimmed by 5 bases and J by 4 bases, leaving 18 bases between them. Per germline, CDR1 SGHTA and CDR2 FQGNSA.

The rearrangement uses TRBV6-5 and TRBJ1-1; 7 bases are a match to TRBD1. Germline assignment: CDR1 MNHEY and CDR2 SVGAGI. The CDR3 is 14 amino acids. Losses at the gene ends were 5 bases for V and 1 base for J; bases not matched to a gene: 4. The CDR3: CASSRDRGNTEAFF. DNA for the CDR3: TGTGCCAGCAGTAGGGACAGAGGGAACACTGAAGCTTTCTTT.

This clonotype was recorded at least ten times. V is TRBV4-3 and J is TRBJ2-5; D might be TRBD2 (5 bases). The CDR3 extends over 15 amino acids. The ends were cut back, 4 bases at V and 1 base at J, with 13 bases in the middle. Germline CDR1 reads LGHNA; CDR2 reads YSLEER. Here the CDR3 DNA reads TGCGCCAGCAGCCCCCCGGGAACTAGCCAAGAGACCCAGTACTTC. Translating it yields CASSPPGTSQETQYF.

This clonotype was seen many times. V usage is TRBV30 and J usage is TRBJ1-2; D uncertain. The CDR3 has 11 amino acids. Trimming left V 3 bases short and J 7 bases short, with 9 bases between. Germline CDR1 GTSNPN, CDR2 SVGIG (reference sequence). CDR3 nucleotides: TGTGCCTGGAGCCAAAGAGCTGGCTACACCTTC. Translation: CAWSQRAGYTF.

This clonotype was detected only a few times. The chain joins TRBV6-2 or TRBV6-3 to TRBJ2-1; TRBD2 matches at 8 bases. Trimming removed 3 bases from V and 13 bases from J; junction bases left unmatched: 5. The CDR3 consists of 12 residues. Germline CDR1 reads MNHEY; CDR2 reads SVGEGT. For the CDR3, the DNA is TGTGCCAGCAGTTATCGGGGGGGAGCACAGTTCTTC. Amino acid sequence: CASSYRGGAQFF.

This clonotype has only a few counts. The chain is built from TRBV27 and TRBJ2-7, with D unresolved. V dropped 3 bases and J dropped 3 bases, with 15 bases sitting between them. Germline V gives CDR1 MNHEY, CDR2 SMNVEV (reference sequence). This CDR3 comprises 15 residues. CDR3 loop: CASSFKPALLYEQYF. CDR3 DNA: TGTGCCAGCAGTTTTAAGCCGGCCTTACTCTACGAGCAGTACTTC.

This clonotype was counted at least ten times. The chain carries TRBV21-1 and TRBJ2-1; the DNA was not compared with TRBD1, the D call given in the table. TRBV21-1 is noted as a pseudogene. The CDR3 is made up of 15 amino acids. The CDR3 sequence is CASSTGRVSYNEQFF. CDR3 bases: TGTGCCAGCAGCACCGGCAGGGTATCCTACAATGAGCAGTTCTTC.

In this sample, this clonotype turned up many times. In DNA form, the CDR3 reads TGTGCCAGCAGCTCCAGCGGTTTGTGGAGAGTCACAGATACGCAGTATTTT. Protein product: CASSSSGLWRVTDTQYF. The J gene is TRBJ2-3, the V gene TRBV7-3; a weak D match, TRBD2 (5 bases). The CDR3 extends over 17 amino acids. V was clipped by 4 bases and J by 2 bases, with 19 bases between them. CDR1 is SGHTA, CDR2 FQGTGA, per germline.

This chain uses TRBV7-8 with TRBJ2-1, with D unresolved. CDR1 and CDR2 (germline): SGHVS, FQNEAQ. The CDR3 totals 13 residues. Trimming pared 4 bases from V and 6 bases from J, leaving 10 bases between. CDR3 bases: TGTGCCAGCAGCTATCCCCTGCGCAATGAGCAGTTCTTC. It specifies CASSYPLRNEQFF.

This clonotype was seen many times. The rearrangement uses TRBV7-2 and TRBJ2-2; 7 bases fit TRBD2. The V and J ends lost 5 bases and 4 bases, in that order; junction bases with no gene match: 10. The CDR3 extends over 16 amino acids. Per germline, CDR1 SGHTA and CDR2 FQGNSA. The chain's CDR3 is CASSPMGRGPTGELFF. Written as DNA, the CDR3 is TGTGCCAGCAGCCCAATGGGGAGGGGTCCCACCGGGGAGCTGTTTTTT.

The CDR3 protein is CATRPPEGRKKLFF. CDR3 DNA: TGTGCCACGCGCCCGCCCGAAGGTCGGAAAAAACTGTTTTTT. The rearrangement uses TRBV10-3 and TRBJ1-4; D is uncertain. This CDR3 is 14 amino acids long. V lost 10 bases and J 9 bases, leaving 21 bases between the germline ends. Germline V gene sequence: CDR1 ENHRY, CDR2 SYGVKD.

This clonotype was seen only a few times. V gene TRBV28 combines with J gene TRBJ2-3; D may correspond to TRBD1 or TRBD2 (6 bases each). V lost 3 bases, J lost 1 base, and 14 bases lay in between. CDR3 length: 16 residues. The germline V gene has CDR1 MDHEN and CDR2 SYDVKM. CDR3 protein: CASSLGGTLGTDTQYF. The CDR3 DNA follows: TGTGCCAGCAGTTTGGGGGGCACCCTTGGCACAGATACGCAGTATTTT. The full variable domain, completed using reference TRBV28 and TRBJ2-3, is DVKVTQSSRYLVKRTGEKVFLECVQDMDHENMFWYRQDPGLGLRLIYFSYDVKMKEKGDIPEGYSVSREKKERFSLILESASTNQTSMYLCASSLGGTLGTDTQYFGPGTRLTVL.

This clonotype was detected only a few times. The CDR3 region is CATSTGGETQYF. The DNA for the CDR3 is TGTGCCACCAGTACCGGGGGGGAGACCCAGTACTTC. This chain links TRBV24-1 with TRBJ2-5, with 7 bases fitting TRBD2. Germline CDR1 is KGHDR and CDR2 is SFDVKD. This CDR3 is 12 amino acids long. V gave up 6 bases and J gave up 5 bases; unmatched junction bases: 2.

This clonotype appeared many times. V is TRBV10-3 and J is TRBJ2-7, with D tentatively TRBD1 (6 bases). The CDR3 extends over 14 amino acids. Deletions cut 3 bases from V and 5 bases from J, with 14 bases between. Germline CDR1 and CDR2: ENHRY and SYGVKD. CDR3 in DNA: TGTGCCATCAGTGAAAGGGGACAAGTCCACGAGCAGTACTTC. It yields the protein CAISERGQVHEQYF.

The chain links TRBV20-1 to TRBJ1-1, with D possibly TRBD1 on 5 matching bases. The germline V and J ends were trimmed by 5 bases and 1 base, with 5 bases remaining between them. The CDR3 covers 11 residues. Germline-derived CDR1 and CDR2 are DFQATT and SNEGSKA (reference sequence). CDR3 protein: CSAGGNTEAFF. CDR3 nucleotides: TGCAGTGCTGGGGGGAACACTGAAGCTTTCTTT.

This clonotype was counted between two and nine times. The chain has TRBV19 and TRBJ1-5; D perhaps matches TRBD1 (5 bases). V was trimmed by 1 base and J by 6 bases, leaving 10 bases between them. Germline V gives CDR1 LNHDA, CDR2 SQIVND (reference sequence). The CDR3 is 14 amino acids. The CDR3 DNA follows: TGTGCCAGTAGTATAGCCCAGGGTTTTCAGCCCCAGCATTTT. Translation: CASSIAQGFQPQHF.

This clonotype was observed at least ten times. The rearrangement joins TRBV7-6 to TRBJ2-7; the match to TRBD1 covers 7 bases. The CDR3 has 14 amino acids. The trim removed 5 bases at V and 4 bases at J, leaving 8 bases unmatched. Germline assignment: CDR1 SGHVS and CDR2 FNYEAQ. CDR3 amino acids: CASSQGGMGYEQYF. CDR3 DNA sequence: TGTGCCAGCAGCCAAGGGGGCATGGGGTACGAGCAGTACTTC.

The CDR3 sequence: CASSPRQGLAGRSYNEQFF. Here the CDR3 DNA reads TGTGCCAGCAGCCCAAGACAGGGACTAGCGGGAAGGTCCTACAATGAGCAGTTCTTC. The chain links TRBV7-2 to TRBJ2-1, with 13 positions matching TRBD2. The J segment lost 1 base and the V segment lost 5 bases, leaving 11 bases of the junction unmatched. The CDR3 is 19 amino acids. Germline CDR1 is SGHTA and CDR2 is FQGNSA.

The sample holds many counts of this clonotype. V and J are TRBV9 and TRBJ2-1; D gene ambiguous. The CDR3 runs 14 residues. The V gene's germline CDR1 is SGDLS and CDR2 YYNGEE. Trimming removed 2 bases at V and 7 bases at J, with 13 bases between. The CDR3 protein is CASSVGKSWNEQFF. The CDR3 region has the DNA TGTGCCAGCAGCGTCGGCAAGAGCTGGAATGAGCAGTTCTTC. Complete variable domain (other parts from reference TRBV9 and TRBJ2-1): DSGVTQTPKHLITATGQRVTLRCSPRSGDLSVYWYQQSLDQGLQFLIQYYNGEERAKGNILERFSAQQFPDLHSELNLSSLELGDSALYFCASSVGKSWNEQFFGPGTRLTVL.

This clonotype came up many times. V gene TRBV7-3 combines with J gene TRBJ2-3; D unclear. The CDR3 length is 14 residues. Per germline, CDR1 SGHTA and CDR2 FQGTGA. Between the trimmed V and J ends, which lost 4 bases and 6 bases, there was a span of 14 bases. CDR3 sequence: CASSSNGDWDTQYF. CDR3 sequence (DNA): TGTGCCAGCAGCTCAAATGGTGATTGGGATACGCAGTATTTT. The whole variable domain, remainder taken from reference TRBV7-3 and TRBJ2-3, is GAGVSQTPSNKVTEKGKYVELRCDPISGHTALYWYRQSLGQGPEFLIYFQGTGAADDSGLPNDRFFAVRPEGSVSTLKIQRTERGDSAVYLCASSSNGDWDTQYFGPGTRLTVL.